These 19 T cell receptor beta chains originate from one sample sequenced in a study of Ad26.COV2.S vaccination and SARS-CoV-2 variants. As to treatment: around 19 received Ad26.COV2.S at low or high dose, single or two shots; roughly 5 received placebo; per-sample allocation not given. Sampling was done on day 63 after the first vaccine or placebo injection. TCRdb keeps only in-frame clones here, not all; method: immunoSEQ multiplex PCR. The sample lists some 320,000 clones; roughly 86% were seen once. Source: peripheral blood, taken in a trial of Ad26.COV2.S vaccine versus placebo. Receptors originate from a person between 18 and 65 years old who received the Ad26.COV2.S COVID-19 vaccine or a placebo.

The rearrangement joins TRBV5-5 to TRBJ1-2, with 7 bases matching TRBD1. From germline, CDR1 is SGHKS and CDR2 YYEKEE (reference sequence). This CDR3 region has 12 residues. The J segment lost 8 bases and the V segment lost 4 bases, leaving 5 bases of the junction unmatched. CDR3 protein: CASSPDRAGYTF. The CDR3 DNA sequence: TGTGCCAGCAGCCCAGACAGGGCCGGCTACACCTTC.

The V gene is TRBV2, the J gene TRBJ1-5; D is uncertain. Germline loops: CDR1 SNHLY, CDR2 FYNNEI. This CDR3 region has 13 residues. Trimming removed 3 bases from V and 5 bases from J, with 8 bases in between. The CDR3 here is CASSDENHQPQHF. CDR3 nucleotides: TGTGCCAGCAGTGATGAGAACCATCAGCCCCAGCATTTT.

The CDR3 protein is CASSPTPRLAGGGTDTQYF. The CDR3 region has the DNA TGCGCCAGCAGCCCGACGCCTCGACTAGCGGGGGGCGGCACAGATACGCAGTATTTT. The chain has TRBV5-1 and TRBJ2-3; 13 bases match TRBD2. The junction had 12 bases not matched to a gene; V was cut back by 4 bases and J by 1 base. The V gene's germline CDR1 is SGHRS and CDR2 YFSETQ. This CDR3 is built from 19 residues.

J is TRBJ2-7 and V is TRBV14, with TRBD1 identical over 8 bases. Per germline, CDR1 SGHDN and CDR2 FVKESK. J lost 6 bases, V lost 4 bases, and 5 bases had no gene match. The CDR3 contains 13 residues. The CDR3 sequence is CASSRTGLREQYF. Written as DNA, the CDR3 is TGTGCCAGCAGCCGGACAGGGCTGCGCGAGCAGTACTTC.

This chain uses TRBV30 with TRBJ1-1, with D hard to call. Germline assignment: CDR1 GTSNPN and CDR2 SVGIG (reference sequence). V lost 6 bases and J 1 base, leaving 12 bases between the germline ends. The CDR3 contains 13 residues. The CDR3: CACSPLGNTEAFF. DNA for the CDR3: TGTGCCTGCTCCCCACTGGGGAACACTGAAGCTTTCTTT.

Written as DNA, the CDR3 is TGTGCCTGGAGGGGGGAAAGGAGTGAAGCTTTCTTT. Its protein is CAWRGERSEAFF. The chain is built from TRBV30 and TRBJ1-1, with a possible D match to TRBD1 (5 bases). Germline CDR1 GTSNPN, CDR2 SVGIG (reference sequence). With 3 bases removed from V and 7 bases from J, the gap between germline ends came to 12 bases. This CDR3 is 12 amino acids long.

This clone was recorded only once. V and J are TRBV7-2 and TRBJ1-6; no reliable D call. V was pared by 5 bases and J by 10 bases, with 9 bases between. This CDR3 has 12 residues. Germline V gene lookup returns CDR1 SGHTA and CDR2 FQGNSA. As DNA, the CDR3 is TGTGCCAGCAGCCCTAGTGGATCACCCCTCCACTTT. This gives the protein CASSPSGSPLHF.

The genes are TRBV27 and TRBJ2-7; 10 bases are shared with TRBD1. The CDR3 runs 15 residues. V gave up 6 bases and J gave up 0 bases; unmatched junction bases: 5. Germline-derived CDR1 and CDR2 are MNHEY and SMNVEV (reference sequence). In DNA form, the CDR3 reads TGTGCCAGCAGGCGTGGACAGGGGGACTCCTACGAGCAGTACTTC. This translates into CASRRGQGDSYEQYF.

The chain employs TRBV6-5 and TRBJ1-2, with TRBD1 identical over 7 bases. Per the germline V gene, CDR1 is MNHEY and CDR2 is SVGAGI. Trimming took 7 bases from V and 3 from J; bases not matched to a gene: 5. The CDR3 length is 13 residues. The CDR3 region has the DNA TGTGCCAGCACTCGAGGACAGGACTATGGCTACACCTTC. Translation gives CASTRGQDYGYTF.

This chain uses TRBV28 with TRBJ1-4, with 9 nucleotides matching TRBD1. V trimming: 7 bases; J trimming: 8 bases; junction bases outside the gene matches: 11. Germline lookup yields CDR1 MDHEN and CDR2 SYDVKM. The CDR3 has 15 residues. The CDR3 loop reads CASIPMGQGNEKLFF. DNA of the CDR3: TGTGCCAGCATTCCCATGGGACAGGGCAACGAAAAACTGTTTTTT.

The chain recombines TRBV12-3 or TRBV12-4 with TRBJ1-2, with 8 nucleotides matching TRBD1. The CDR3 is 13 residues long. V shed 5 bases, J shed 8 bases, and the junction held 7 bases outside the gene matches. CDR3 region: CASSTIRGLGYTF. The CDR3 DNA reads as TGTGCCAGCAGTACGATCAGGGGGCTGGGCTACACCTTC.

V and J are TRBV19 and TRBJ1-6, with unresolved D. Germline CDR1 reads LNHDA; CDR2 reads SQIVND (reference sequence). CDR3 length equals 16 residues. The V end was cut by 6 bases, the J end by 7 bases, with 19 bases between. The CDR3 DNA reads TGTGCCAGTAGCTTACTTAAACAGCAAACCAATTCACCCCTCCACTTT. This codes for CASSLLKQQTNSPLHF.

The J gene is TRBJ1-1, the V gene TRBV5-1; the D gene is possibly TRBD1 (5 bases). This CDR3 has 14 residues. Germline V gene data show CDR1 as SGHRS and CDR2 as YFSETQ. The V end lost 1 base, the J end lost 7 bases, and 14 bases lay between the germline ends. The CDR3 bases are TGCGCCAGCAGCTTGACCTTATTGGGGGGTGAAGCTTTCTTT. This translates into CASSLTLLGGEAFF.

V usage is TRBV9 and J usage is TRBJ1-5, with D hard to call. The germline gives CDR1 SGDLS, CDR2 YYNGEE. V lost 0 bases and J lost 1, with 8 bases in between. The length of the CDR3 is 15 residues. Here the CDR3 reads CASSVDGRSNQPQHF. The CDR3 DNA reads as TGTGCCAGCAGCGTAGACGGGAGGAGCAATCAGCCCCAGCATTTT.

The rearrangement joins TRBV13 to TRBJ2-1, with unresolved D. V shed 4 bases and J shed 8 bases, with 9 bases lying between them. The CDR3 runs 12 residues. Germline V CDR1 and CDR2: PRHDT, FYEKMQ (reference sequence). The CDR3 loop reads CASSSTPDEQFF. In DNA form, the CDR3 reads TGTGCCAGCAGCTCTACCCCGGATGAGCAGTTCTTC.

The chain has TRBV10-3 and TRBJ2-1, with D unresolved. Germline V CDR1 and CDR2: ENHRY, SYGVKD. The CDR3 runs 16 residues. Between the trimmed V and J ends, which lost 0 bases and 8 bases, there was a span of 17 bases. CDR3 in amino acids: CAISESMSANRYEQFF. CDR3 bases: TGTGCCATCAGTGAGTCCATGTCCGCGAATCGGTATGAGCAGTTCTTC.

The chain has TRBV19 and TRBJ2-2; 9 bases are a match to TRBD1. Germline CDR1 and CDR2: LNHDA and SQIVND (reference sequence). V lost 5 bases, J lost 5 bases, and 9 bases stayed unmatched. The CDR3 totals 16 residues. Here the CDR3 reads CASSSPPGTGTGELFF. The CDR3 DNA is TGTGCCAGTAGTTCACCACCCGGGACAGGGACCGGGGAGCTGTTTTTT.

The CDR3, as DNA: TGTGCCATCAGTGAGTCCGGGGGAGATCAGCCCCAGCATTTT. This codes for CAISESGGDQPQHF. The chain recombines TRBV10-3 with TRBJ1-5; D possibly corresponds to TRBD1 (5 bases). This CDR3 comprises 14 residues. Looked up from germline, CDR1 is ENHRY and CDR2 is SYGVKD. V gave up 0 bases and J gave up 5 bases, with 8 bases separating them.

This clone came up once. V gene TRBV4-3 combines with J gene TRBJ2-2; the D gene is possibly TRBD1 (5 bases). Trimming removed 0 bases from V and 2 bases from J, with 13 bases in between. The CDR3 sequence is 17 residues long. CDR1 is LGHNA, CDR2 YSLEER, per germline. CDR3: CASSQDIGAVNTGELFF. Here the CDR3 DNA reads TGCGCCAGCAGCCAAGATATTGGGGCAGTCAACACCGGGGAGCTGTTTTTT.